This entry describes one TCR beta chain. As yet, its antigen is unknown. Possible read error: a much larger clone is one base away. Genomic DNA, serving as template, underwent TCR beta VDJ and CDR3 profiling. Each CDR3 protein is one row after TCRdb ran MiXCR on the reads. Counted here are around 250,000 distinct CDR3 sequences, 56% occurring once; the ten biggest clones make up 7.5% to 9%. This entry comes from a study of CD8+CD57+ T cells in acquired aplastic anemia. Study summary: An average of approximately 3.4 ug of DNA was obtained from sorted CD4+ and CD8+ cells.

Germline-derived CDR1 and CDR2 are MNHEY and SVGAGI. CDR3 length: 18 amino acids. Points from the study as a whole: With respect to CD8+ Simpson's diversity, patients and controls did not differ significantly. Some 28 CD8+ CDR3 sequences occurred in both the patients and the controls.

The J gene is TRBJ2-7, the V gene TRBV6-5, with TRBD1 identical over 9 bases. Specimen: sorted CD4+, CD8+, or CD8+CD57+ T cells (not recorded which) from PBMCs. The clonotype comes from a human donor with severe aplastic anemia or a healthy control (not recorded which). The CDR3 sequence is CTSSYSRFTGGRSYEQYF. The DNA for the CDR3 is TGTACCAGCAGTTACTCGAGGTTTACAGGGGGCCGTTCCTACGAGCAGTACTTC.